The 32 T cell receptor beta chains reported below all come from one sample, sequenced in a study of blood T cell repertoires in COVID-19 (dated by TCRdb to the early 2020s). The library came from the immunoSEQ multiplex PCR assay. TCRdb stores this immuneACCESS table with in-frame sequences only. Part of the clones is absent; in the studies checked, under half of the shortfall reflects unresolved V genes, and no reason is known for the rest. A total of about 130,000 clones appear in this sample, around 81% of them only once. Clones ranked in the top ten supply approximately 10% of the sample. The specimen sequenced was peripheral blood. These receptors were collected from a human donor in a cohort sampled during active COVID-19.

The rearrangement joins TRBV19 to TRBJ1-4, with D uncertain. Per germline, CDR1 LNHDA and CDR2 SQIVND (reference sequence). CDR3 length: 11 amino acids. V lost 7 bases and J 5 bases, leaving 5 bases between the germline ends. CDR3 sequence reads: CASTINEKLFF. CDR3 in DNA: TGTGCCAGTACCATCAATGAAAAACTGTTTTTT.

This clone was counted once. Here the CDR3 reads CASSAYLLRTELATNEKLFF. The CDR3 coding sequence is TGTGCCAGCAGTGCATACCTCCTTCGGACAGAGCTTGCAACTAATGAAAAACTGTTTTTT. This rearrangement joins TRBV2 to TRBJ1-4, with a tentative D call TRBD1 (6 bases). Germline V gene sequence: CDR1 SNHLY, CDR2 FYNNEI. Trimming took off 4 bases at V and 0 bases at J, with 24 bases between the two ends. The CDR3 has 20 residues.

V is TRBV10-3 and J is TRBJ2-1; 8 nucleotides line up with TRBD2. The V and J ends lost 4 bases and 2 bases, in that order; junction bases with no gene match: 4. Germline lookup yields CDR1 ENHRY and CDR2 SYGVKD. This CDR3 is built from 15 residues. Here the CDR3 reads CAISAAGGAYNEQFF. CDR3 DNA sequence: TGTGCCATCAGTGCGGCGGGGGGTGCCTACAATGAGCAGTTCTTC.

The chain recombines TRBV30 with TRBJ2-7; D call uncertain. The germline V gene encodes CDR1 GTSNPN and CDR2 SVGIG (reference sequence). The V gene lost 5 bases and the J gene lost 3 bases, with 5 bases spanning the gap. This CDR3 is built from 10 residues. The DNA for the CDR3 is TGTGCCTGGGGCCTCTACGAGCAGTACTTC. It translates to CAWGLYEQYF. Using reference TRBV30 and TRBJ2-7 for the parts outside the CDR3, the full variable domain is SQTIHQWPATLVQPVGSPLSLECTVEGTSNPNLYWYRQAAGRGLQLLFYSVGIGQISSEVPQNLSASRPQDRQFILSSKKLLLSDSGFYLCAWGLYEQYFGPGTRLTVT.

This chain links TRBV28 with TRBJ2-7; D remains ambiguous. The CDR3 sequence is 14 residues long. Germline V gene data show CDR1 as MDHEN and CDR2 as SYDVKM. V lost 2 bases and J lost 0, with 8 bases in between. CDR3 region: CASSLRSGSYEQYF. The CDR3 DNA reads TGTGCCAGCAGTTTACGGTCAGGCTCCTACGAGCAGTACTTC.

The chain combines TRBV28 with TRBJ1-1, with D hard to call. V lost 2 bases, J lost 0 bases, and 13 bases lay in between. This CDR3 region has 16 residues. Per the germline V gene, CDR1 is MDHEN and CDR2 is SYDVKM. CDR3 region: CASSLGRAGMNTEAFF. The CDR3 nucleotides are TGTGCCAGCAGTTTAGGGAGGGCGGGGATGAACACTGAAGCTTTCTTT. Supplemented by reference TRBV28 and TRBJ1-1, the full variable domain reads DVKVTQSSRYLVKRTGEKVFLECVQDMDHENMFWYRQDPGLGLRLIYFSYDVKMKEKGDIPEGYSVSREKKERFSLILESASTNQTSMYLCASSLGRAGMNTEAFFGQGTRLTVV.

This chain connects TRBV25-1 to TRBJ1-6; no reliable D call. V lost 6 bases, J lost 14 bases, and 11 bases lay in between. The CDR3 length is 11 residues. Germline CDR1 reads MGHDK; CDR2 reads SYGVNS. The CDR3 nucleotides are TGTGCCAGCAGCTCCGGGGTGGCCCTCCACTTT. Protein product: CASSSGVALHF. The variable domain in full, with the rest retrieved from reference TRBV25-1 and TRBJ1-6, is EADIYQTPRYLVIGTGKKITLECSQTMGHDKMYWYQQDPGMELHLIHYSYGVNSTEKGDLSSESTVSRIRTEHFPLTLESARPSHTSQYLCASSSGVALHFGNGTRLTVT.

The chain has TRBV9 and TRBJ2-3; D gene ambiguous. CDR1 SGDLS and CDR2 YYNGEE come from the germline V gene. The V gene lost 3 bases and the J gene lost 5 bases, with 4 bases spanning the gap. CDR3 size: 11 residues. CDR3 nucleotides: TGTGCCAGCAGCGCCCAAGATACGCAGTATTTT. Its protein product is CASSAQDTQYF.

As to this clone: Sequence at one end of the junction differs from germline and may be a read error. The chain couples TRBV3-1 (or the pseudogene TRBV3-2) to TRBJ1-1; D remains unclear. The germline CDR1 and CDR2 sequences are LGHDT and YNNKEL (reference sequence). The CDR3 is 13 amino acids. DNA of the CDR3: TGTGCCAGCAGCCAAGATAGGAGTAGTGGAAGTCTCTTT. Translated, it gives CASSQDRSSGSLF.

This chain uses TRBV6-5 with TRBJ1-2; a possible D gene is TRBD1 (5 bases). This CDR3 has 13 residues. Germline V gene data show CDR1 as MNHEY and CDR2 as SVGAGI. The V and J ends lost 4 bases and 8 bases respectively, with 14 bases between them. CDR3 nucleotides: TGTGCCAGCAGTTCCCCAGGGACTCGAGGCTACACCTTC. As protein: CASSSPGTRGYTF.

The chain uses TRBV4-1 and TRBJ1-4, with a weak D call TRBD1 (5 bases). Germline loops: CDR1 MGHRA, CDR2 YSYEKL. The CDR3 is 15 amino acids. The germline V and J ends were trimmed by 4 bases and 1 base, with 10 bases remaining between them. CDR3 residues: CASSPGLVTNEKLFF. CDR3 in DNA: TGCGCCAGCAGCCCAGGGTTGGTAACTAATGAAAAACTGTTTTTT.

Only one count was recorded for this clone. This chain joins TRBV28 and TRBJ2-1, with 12 bases lining up with TRBD1. CDR3 length equals 20 residues. V was pared by 5 bases and J by 3 bases, with 17 bases of the junction left unmatched. Germline-derived CDR1 and CDR2 are MDHEN and SYDVKM. The CDR3 loop is CASSGTGGFGRQQIYNEQFF. In DNA, the CDR3 is TGTGCCAGCAGTGGGACAGGGGGCTTTGGACGACAACAAATCTACAATGAGCAGTTCTTC.

This clone was found once. This chain connects TRBV28 to TRBJ2-7; 11 positions match TRBD1. This CDR3 spans 15 amino acids. V shed 6 bases, J shed 1 base, and the junction held 5 bases outside the gene matches. Per the germline V gene, CDR1 is MDHEN and CDR2 is SYDVKM. DNA for the CDR3: TGTGCCAGCAGACCCGGGACAGGGGGGTCCTACGAGCAGTACTTC. It encodes CASRPGTGGSYEQYF.

V usage is TRBV5-5 and J usage is TRBJ1-4, with D possibly TRBD1 on 5 matching bases. The CDR3 totals 14 residues. Germline loops: CDR1 SGHKS, CDR2 YYEKEE (reference sequence). Trimming took off 2 bases at V and 7 bases at J, with 12 bases between the two ends. CDR3 nucleotides: TGTGCCAGCAGCTTTCAGGGTACTGGTGAAAAACTGTTTTTT. The encoded protein is CASSFQGTGEKLFF.

V usage is TRBV7-9 and J usage is TRBJ1-1; D remains unclear. The CDR3 length is 14 residues. Trimming stripped 5 bases from V and 8 bases from J, with 18 bases between. Germline assignment: CDR1 SEHNR and CDR2 FQNEAQ (reference sequence). The CDR3 coding sequence is TGTGCCAGCAGCCCTTTGCCCGGAGGACCCGAAGCTTTCTTT. It specifies CASSPLPGGPEAFF.

This rearrangement joins TRBV5-6 to TRBJ2-1, with D unclear. In germline, CDR1 is SGHDT, CDR2 YYEEEE. The CDR3 runs 11 residues. V dropped 4 bases and J dropped 9 bases, with 8 bases sitting between them. This chain's CDR3 is CASSTYGEQFF. For the CDR3, the DNA is TGTGCCAGCAGCACTTACGGTGAGCAGTTCTTC.

This clone was seen more than once but under ten times. This chain links TRBV3-1 (or the pseudogene TRBV3-2) with TRBJ2-1; the match to TRBD2 covers 8 bases. Germline values: CDR1 LGHDT, CDR2 YNNKEL (reference sequence). There are 14 residues in the CDR3. V dropped 3 bases and J dropped 13; count of bases not matched to a gene: 11. The chain's CDR3 is CASSQNSRGATQFF. CDR3 DNA: TGTGCCAGCAGCCAGAATTCGCGGGGGGCCACCCAGTTCTTC.

The chain is built from TRBV19 and TRBJ1-1; D remains unclear. Germline loops: CDR1 LNHDA, CDR2 SQIVND (reference sequence). This CDR3 is 12 amino acids long. Trimming removed 5 bases from V and 3 bases from J, with 7 bases in between. The CDR3 nucleotides are TGTGCCAGTAGTGGCCTCGACACTGAAGCTTTCTTT. Its translation: CASSGLDTEAFF.

This chain links TRBV11-2 with TRBJ1-2; D unclear. V dropped 6 bases and J dropped 6 bases, with 8 bases sitting between them. This CDR3 is 11 amino acids long. The V gene's germline CDR1 is SGHAT and CDR2 FQNNGV. CDR3 loop: CASSIGDGYTF. For the CDR3, the DNA is TGTGCCAGCAGTATCGGTGATGGCTACACCTTC.

The chain carries TRBV2 and TRBJ2-4; possibly TRBD1 for D (6 bases). The CDR3 extends over 15 amino acids. CDR1 and CDR2 (germline): SNHLY, FYNNEI. Trimming stripped 5 bases from V and 0 bases from J, with 11 bases between. CDR3 DNA: TGTGCCAGCAGTCTTTGGGACATAGCCAAAAACATTCAGTACTTC. Its protein is CASSLWDIAKNIQYF.

The chain is built from TRBV7-3 and TRBJ2-7, with 12 bases matching TRBD1. Germline V gene lookup returns CDR1 SGHTA and CDR2 FQGTGA. J lost 3 bases, V lost 2 bases, and 2 bases had no gene match. The CDR3 is made up of 15 amino acids. CDR3 DNA sequence: TGTGCCAGCAGCTTAGGGACAGGGGGCAACTACGAGCAGTACTTC. It translates to CASSLGTGGNYEQYF.

This clone showed up many times. The chain couples TRBV7-9 to TRBJ2-2; 9 bases map to TRBD1. This CDR3 has 17 amino acids. Germline assignment: CDR1 SEHNR and CDR2 FQNEAQ (reference sequence). V dropped 8 bases and J dropped 3; count of bases not matched to a gene: 13. The CDR3 reads CASLLKRQGVDTGELFF. Written as DNA, the CDR3 is TGTGCCAGCCTACTGAAGAGACAGGGGGTGGACACCGGGGAGCTGTTTTTT.

The V and J genes are TRBV23-1 and TRBJ1-2, with D possibly TRBD1 on 5 matching bases. TRBV23-1 is annotated as an ORF whose role is uncertain. V lost 0 bases and J lost 6, with 20 bases in between. The CDR3 runs to 17 residues. The CDR3, as DNA: TGCGCCAGCAGTCAATCGATCGAGGGCGGGGGATTACATGGCTACACCTTC. It codes for CASSQSIEGGGLHGYTF.

The genes are TRBV13 and TRBJ2-2, with 10 bases matching TRBD1. Germline CDR1 is PRHDT and CDR2 is FYEKMQ (reference sequence). V was pared by 5 bases and J by 7 bases, with 7 bases of the junction left unmatched. The CDR3 has 15 residues. The CDR3: CASSPDRGEGGELFF. CDR3 nucleotide sequence: TGTGCCAGCAGCCCGGACAGGGGGGAGGGCGGGGAGCTGTTTTTT.

In regard to this clone: This clone may be a read error of a much larger clone one base away. The J gene is TRBJ1-2, the V gene TRBV11-1, with 8 bases aligning to TRBD1. This CDR3 contains 13 residues. After removal of 1 base from V and 6 bases from J, the junction contained 1 base not matched to a gene. The germline V gene encodes CDR1 SGHAT and CDR2 FQDESV (reference sequence). This CDR3 is CASSLGTGNGYTF. The CDR3 region has the DNA TGTGCCAGCAGCTTAGGGACAGGGAATGGCTACACCTTC.

The chain carries TRBV5-4 and TRBJ2-7; 8 nucleotides align to TRBD1. The CDR3 runs to 14 residues. Trimming removed 3 bases from V and 3 bases from J; junction bases left unmatched: 5. Germline values: CDR1 SGHNT, CDR2 YYREEE (reference sequence). The CDR3 nucleotides are TGTGCCAGCAGCTCAACCGGGACAGGCTACGAGCAGTACTTC. It specifies CASSSTGTGYEQYF.

The rearrangement uses TRBV10-2 and TRBJ1-2, with D perhaps TRBD1 (6 bases). The CDR3 length is 16 residues. The V gene's germline CDR1 is WSHSY and CDR2 SAAADI. Trimming stripped 2 bases from V and 8 bases from J, with 21 bases between. CDR3: CASSEGGAAPVGGYTF. As DNA, the CDR3 is TGCGCCAGCAGTGAGGGGGGGGCGGCCCCGGTGGGGGGCTACACCTTC.

The V call is TRBV19, the J call TRBJ1-2; unclear D gene. CDR1 is LNHDA and CDR2 is SQIVND in the germline V gene (reference sequence). This CDR3 contains 13 residues. Trimming pared 4 bases from V and 7 bases from J, leaving 13 bases between. CDR3 residues: CASSTAIPSGYTF. Here the CDR3 DNA reads TGTGCCAGTAGTACCGCTATCCCTTCTGGCTACACCTTC.

This clone has just a few counts. The J gene is TRBJ2-1, the V gene TRBV10-2; 7 bases fit TRBD2. V trimming: 7 bases; J trimming: 2 bases; junction bases outside the gene matches: 8. Germline-derived CDR1 and CDR2 are WSHSY and SAAADI. The CDR3 is 15 residues long. CDR3 bases: TGCGCCAGCACCTTGACCGCGGGGGCCTACAATGAGCAGTTCTTC. It encodes CASTLTAGAYNEQFF.

The chain links TRBV27 to TRBJ2-7; 7 bases match TRBD1. The CDR3 consists of 15 residues. The V and J ends lost 6 bases and 1 base, in that order; junction bases with no gene match: 9. Germline CDR1 and CDR2: MNHEY and SMNVEV (reference sequence). The CDR3 region has the DNA TGTGCCAGCAGCCTCCGCCAGGGGGTGTCCTACGAGCAGTACTTC. As protein: CASSLRQGVSYEQYF.

This clone was seen only a few times. V gene TRBV5-1 combines with J gene TRBJ2-1; 7 nucleotides match TRBD2. V was pared by 0 bases and J by 5 bases, with 11 bases of the junction left unmatched. Germline V gene data show CDR1 as SGHRS and CDR2 as YFSETQ. The CDR3 loop spans 17 amino acids. CDR3 in DNA: TGCGCCAGCAGCTTGGTAGGGGAAGGGCTAGCGGACAATGAGCAGTTCTTC. Amino acids: CASSLVGEGLADNEQFF.

The CDR3 loop is CASSLWQGQETQYF. The CDR3, as DNA: TGTGCCAGCAGCCTGTGGCAGGGCCAAGAGACCCAGTACTTC. The chain combines TRBV7-8 with TRBJ2-5, with D tentatively TRBD1 (5 bases). V lost 5 bases, J lost 1 base, and 11 bases lay in between. The CDR3 runs 14 residues. Germline CDR1 reads SGHVS; CDR2 reads FQNEAQ.